This T cell receptor beta chain was captured in a study of early T cells in non-severe SARS-CoV-2 infection. For the study at large: Investigators sequenced bulk RNA drawn from unsorted whole blood, and chains remained unpaired.

Findings and caveats of the study: Missing private and CD4 specificities, VDJdb matching favored anti-spike CD8 responses.

Regarding this clonotype: Its antigen is not identified.

V shed 2 bases and J shed 8 bases, with 12 bases lying between them. Germline V gives CDR1 LNHDA, CDR2 SQIVND (reference sequence). The CDR3 is 13 amino acids. As part of library construction, unique molecular identifiers were attached to individual cDNA molecules. MiXCR was run by TCRdb on the 5' RACE reads, yielding one entry per CDR3 protein. This sample has tens of thousands of distinct CDR3 sequences, with 9% to 15% found just once. The chain links TRBV19 to TRBJ1-1; no clear D gene. Input material: whole blood. The clonotype was recovered from an adult who was a healthcare worker with PCR-confirmed SARS-CoV-2 infection or an uninfected control (not recorded which). As DNA, the CDR3 is TGTGCCAGTAGTATAACCGGACTTAGGGAAGCTTTCTTT. Its protein product is CASSITGLREAFF.